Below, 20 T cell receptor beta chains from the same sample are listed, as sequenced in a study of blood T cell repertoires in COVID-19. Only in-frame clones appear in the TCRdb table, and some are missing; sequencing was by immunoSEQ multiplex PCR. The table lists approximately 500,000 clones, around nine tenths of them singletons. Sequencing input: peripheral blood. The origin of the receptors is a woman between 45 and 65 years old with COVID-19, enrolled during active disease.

This CDR3 reads CASSFGGTYYEQYF. The CDR3 DNA sequence: TGTGCCAGCAGCTTCGGGGGGACTTACTACGAGCAGTACTTC. This chain links TRBV11-2 with TRBJ2-7; 7 bases align to TRBD2. CDR3 length: 14 amino acids. Germline assignment: CDR1 SGHAT and CDR2 FQNNGV. V lost 3 bases and J lost 3; bases outside the gene matches: 5.

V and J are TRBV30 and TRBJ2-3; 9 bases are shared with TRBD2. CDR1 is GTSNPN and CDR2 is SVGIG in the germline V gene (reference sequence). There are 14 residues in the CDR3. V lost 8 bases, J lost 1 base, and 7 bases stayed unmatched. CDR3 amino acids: CAGRKRGGTDTQYF. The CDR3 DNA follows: TGTGCCGGACGGAAGCGGGGGGGCACAGATACGCAGTATTTT.

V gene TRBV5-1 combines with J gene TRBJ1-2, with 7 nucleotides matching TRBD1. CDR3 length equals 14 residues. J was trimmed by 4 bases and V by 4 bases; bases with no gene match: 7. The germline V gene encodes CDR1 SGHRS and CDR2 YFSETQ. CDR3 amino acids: CASSPGGTAYGYTF. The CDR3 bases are TGCGCCAGCAGCCCGGGGGGGACAGCCTATGGCTACACCTTC.

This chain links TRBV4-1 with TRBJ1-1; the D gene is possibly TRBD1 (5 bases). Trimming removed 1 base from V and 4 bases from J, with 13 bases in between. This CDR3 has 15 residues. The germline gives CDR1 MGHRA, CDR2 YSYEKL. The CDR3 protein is CASSQGSNRLTEAFF. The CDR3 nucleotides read TGCGCCAGCAGCCAAGGAAGCAACAGGCTCACTGAAGCTTTCTTT.

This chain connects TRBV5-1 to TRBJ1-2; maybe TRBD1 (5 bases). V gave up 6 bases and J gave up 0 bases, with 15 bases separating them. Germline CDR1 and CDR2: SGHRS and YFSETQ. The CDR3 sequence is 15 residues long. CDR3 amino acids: CASTPGPVANYGYTF. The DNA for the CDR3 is TGCGCCAGCACCCCAGGGCCAGTAGCTAACTATGGCTACACCTTC.

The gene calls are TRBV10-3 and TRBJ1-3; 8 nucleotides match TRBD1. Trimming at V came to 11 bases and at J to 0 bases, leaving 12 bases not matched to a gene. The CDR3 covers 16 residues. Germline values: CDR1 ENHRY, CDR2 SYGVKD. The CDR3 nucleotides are TGTGCCGCCTATAAGACAGGGGCGGGCTCTGGAAACACCATATATTTT. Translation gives CAAYKTGAGSGNTIYF.

CDR3 residues: CASSLRVAGITDTQYF. Written as DNA, the CDR3 is TGTGCCAGCAGCCTCCGGGTAGCGGGGATCACAGATACGCAGTATTTT. The V and J genes are TRBV4-2 and TRBJ2-3; 8 bases are a match to TRBD2. Trimming at V came to 4 bases and at J to 2 bases, leaving 8 bases not matched to a gene. Per the germline V gene, CDR1 is LGHNA and CDR2 is YNFKEQ. The CDR3 is made up of 16 amino acids.

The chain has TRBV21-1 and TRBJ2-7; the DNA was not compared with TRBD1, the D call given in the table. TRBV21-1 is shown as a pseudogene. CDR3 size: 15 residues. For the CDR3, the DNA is TGTGCCAGCAGCAGGGGGCCGGCCCGACCATACGAGCAGTACTTC. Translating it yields CASSRGPARPYEQYF.

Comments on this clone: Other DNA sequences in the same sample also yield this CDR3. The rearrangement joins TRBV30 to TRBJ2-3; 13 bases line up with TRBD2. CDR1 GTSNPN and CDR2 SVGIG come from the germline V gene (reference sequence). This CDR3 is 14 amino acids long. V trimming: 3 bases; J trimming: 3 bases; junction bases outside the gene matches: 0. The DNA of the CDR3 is TGTGCCTGGAGGGGACTAGCGGGAACAGATACGCAGTATTTT. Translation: CAWRGLAGTDTQYF.

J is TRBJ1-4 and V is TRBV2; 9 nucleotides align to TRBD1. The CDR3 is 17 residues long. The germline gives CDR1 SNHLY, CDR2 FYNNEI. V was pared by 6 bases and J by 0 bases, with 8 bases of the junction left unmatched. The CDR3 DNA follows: TGTGCCAGCAGGGAGGACAGGGGTTCCACAACTAATGAAAAACTGTTTTTT. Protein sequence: CASREDRGSTTNEKLFF.

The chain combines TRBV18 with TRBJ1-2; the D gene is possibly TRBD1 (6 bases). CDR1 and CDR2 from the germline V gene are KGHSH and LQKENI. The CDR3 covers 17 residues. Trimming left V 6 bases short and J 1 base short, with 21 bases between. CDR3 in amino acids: CASSPKQGGGLNYGYTF. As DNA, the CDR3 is TGTGCCAGCTCCCCTAAACAGGGAGGGGGTCTTAACTATGGCTACACCTTC.

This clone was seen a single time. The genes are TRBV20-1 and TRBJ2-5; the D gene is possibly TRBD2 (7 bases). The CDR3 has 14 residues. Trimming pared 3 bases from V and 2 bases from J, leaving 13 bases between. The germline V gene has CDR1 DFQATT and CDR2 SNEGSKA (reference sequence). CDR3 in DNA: TGCAGTGCTAGTCTGGGGGGGGCACAAGAGACCCAGTACTTC. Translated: CSASLGGAQETQYF.

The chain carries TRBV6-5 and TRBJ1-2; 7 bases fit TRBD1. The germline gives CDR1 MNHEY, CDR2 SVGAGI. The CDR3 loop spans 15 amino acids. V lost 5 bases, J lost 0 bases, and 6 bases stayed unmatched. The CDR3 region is CASSLGTEANYGYTF. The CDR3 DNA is TGTGCCAGCAGTCTCGGGACAGAAGCTAACTATGGCTACACCTTC.

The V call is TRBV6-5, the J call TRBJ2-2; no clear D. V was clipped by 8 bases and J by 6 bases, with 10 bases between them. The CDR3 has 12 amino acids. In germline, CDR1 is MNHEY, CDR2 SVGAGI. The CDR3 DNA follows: TGTGCCAGCCATGGAGTGTCCGGGGAGCTGTTTTTT. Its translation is CASHGVSGELFF.

The DNA of the CDR3 is TGTGCCAGCAGTTTTGGGCCGGCGGGCTCCTACGAGCAGTACTTC. Translated: CASSFGPAGSYEQYF. The rearrangement uses TRBV27 and TRBJ2-7; D possibly corresponds to TRBD2 (5 bases). Germline CDR1 is MNHEY and CDR2 is SMNVEV (reference sequence). Between the trimmed V and J ends, which lost 3 bases and 0 bases, there was a span of 12 bases. CDR3 length: 15 residues.

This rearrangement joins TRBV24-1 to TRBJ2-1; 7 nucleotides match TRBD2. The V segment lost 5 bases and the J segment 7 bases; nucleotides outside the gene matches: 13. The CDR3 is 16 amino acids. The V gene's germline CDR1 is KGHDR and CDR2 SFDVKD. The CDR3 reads CATSAWGGSEANEQFF. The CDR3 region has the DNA TGTGCCACCAGTGCCTGGGGGGGATCGGAGGCAAATGAGCAGTTCTTC.

CDR3 residues: CASSFRDTDGYTF. DNA for the CDR3: TGTGCCAGCAGCTTCCGGGACACGGATGGCTACACCTTC. V is TRBV5-4 and J is TRBJ1-2; TRBD1 is a possible D gene (6 bases). Per germline, CDR1 SGHNT and CDR2 YYREEE (reference sequence). The CDR3 totals 13 residues. Trimming pared 2 bases from V and 6 bases from J, leaving 11 bases between.

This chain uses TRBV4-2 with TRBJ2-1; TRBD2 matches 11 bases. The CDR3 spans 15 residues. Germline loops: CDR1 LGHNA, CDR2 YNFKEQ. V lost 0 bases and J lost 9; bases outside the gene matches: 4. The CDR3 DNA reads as TGTGCCAGCAGCCAAGAAGGGCTAGCGGGGGGTGAGCAGTTCTTC. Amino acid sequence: CASSQEGLAGGEQFF.

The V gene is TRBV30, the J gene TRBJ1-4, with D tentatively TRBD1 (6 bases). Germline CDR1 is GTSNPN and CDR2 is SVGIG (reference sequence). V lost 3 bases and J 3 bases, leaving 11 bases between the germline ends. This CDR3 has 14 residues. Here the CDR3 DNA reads TGTGCCTGGAGCCAGACAGGAGCTAATGAAAAACTGTTTTTT. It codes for CAWSQTGANEKLFF. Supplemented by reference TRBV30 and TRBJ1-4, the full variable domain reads SQTIHQWPATLVQPVGSPLSLECTVEGTSNPNLYWYRQAAGRGLQLLFYSVGIGQISSEVPQNLSASRPQDRQFILSSKKLLLSDSGFYLCAWSQTGANEKLFFGSGTQLSVL.

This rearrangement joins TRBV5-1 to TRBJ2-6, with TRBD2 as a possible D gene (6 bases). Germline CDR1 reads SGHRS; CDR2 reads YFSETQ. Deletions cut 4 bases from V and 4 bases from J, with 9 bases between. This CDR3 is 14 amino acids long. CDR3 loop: CASSVSGGANVLTF. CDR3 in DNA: TGCGCCAGCAGCGTGAGCGGGGGGGCCAACGTCCTGACTTTC.